This TCR beta chain appears in the sequencing data of a study of identical twins. Overall study results and limits: Twins shared beta out-of-frame sequences in excess, but this excess was weaker. The study reached conclusions through statistical analysis that was cross-sectional, not following the same donors.

The CDR3 spans 14 residues. Unmatched junction bases numbered 5, after V lost 8 bases and J lost 0 bases. The germline V gene has CDR1 MNHEY and CDR2 SMNVEV (reference sequence). The sample holds a few counts of this clonotype. Its antigen is not identified. TCRdb re-derived calls from the 5' RACE reads in MiXCR, one entry per CDR3 protein. Of 1.5 million to 2 million distinct CDR3 sequences detected, under 35% appear once; the ten largest clones hold about 0.3%. The sequence was obtained from a newborn girl in good health. Sequencing was done on a sample of cord blood. The V call is TRBV27, the J call TRBJ2-5, with TRBD1 matching 8 bases. The CDR3 DNA is TGTGCCAGCCTACGACAGGGGTACCAAGAGACCCAGTACTTC. Residues: CASLRQGYQETQYF.